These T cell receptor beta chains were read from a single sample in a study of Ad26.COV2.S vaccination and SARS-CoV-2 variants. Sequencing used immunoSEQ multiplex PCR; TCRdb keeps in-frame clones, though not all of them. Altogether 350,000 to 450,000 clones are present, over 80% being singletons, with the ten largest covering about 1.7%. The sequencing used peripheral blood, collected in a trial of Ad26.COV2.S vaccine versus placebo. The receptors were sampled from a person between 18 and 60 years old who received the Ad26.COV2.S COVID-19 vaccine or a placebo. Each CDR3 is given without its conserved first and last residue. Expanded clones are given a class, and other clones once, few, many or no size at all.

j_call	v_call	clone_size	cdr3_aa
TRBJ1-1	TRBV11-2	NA	ASSLQGSTEAF
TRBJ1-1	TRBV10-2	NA	ARTLSPSGPTKMNTEAF
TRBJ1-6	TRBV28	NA	AGIRDMSNSPLH
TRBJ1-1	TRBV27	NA	ASRGLTQGGGTEAF
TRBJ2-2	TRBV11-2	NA	ASSSTSQNTGELF
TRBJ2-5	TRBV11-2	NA	ASSSTGHYQETQY
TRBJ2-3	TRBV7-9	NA	ASSLMRGGGGSTDTQY
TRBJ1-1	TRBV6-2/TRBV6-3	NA	ASSAYGRPKNTEAF
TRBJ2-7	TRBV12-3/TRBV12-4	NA	ASSLKQSYEQY
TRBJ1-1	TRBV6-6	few	ASTGQISNTEAF
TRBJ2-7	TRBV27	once	ASSFSVLSYEQY
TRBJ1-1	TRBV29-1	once	SVERDRATEAF
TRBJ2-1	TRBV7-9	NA	ASSLAGGQEQF
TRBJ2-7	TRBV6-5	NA	ASHVSSWSEQY
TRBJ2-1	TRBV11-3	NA	ASSLEGPGGEQF
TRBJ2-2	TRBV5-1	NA	ASSLGTSRGTGELF
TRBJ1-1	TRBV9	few	ASSMQVNMNTEAF
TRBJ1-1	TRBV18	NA	ASSPSVGGVNTEAF
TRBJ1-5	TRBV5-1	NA	ASSPGQGAGQPQH
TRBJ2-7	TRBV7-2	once	ASSWAGSEQY
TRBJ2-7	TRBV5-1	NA	ASSFGATGGSSEQY
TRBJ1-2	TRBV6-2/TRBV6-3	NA	ASSYGGTGGDGYT
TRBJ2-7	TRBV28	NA	ASSWDRLAFYEQY
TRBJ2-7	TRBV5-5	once	ASSFVEHHYEQY
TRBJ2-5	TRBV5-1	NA	ASNLGSRGETQY
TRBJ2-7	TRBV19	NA	ASREGGNSYEQY
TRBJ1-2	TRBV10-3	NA	AIPGQGHYGYT
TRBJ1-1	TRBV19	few	ASSPGQGLSTEAF
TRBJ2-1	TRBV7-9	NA	ASSFQGGLRNEQF
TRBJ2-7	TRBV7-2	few	ASSTQGKQY
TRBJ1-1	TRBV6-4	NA	ASSEKEGDNTEAF
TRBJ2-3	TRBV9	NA	ASSGLAGGPTDTQY
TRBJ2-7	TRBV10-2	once	ASSEIQGKSEQY
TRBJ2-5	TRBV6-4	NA	ASTGGEAGVLQETQY
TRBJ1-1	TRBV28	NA	ASSLPRVTEAF
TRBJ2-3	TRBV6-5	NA	ASRGQVADTQY
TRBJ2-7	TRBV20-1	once	SAGWGQY
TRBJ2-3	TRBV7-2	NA	ASSLGRGAITDTQY
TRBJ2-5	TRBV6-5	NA	ASSSLGTSGQETQY
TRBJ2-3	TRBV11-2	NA	ASSHVQGQGTDTQY
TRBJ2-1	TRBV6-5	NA	ASSYRGQNNEQF
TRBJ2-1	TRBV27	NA	ASSLFGGRSEQF
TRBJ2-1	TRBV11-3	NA	ASSLSVRYNEQF
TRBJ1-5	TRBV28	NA	ASSFLRGTGVGGNQPQH
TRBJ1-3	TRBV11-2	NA	ASGSSGNTIY
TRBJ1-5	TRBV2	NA	ASSEVGTGKGNQPQH
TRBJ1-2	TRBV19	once	ASSAPGQGAYGYT
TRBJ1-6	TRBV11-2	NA	ASSFGGLLNSPLH
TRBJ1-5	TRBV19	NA	ASSGVNQPQH
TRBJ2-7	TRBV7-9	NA	ASSLSSLYYEQY
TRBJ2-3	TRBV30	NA	AWSVQSSTDTQY
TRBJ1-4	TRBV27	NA	ASSLGSNEKLF
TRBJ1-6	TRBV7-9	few	ASSLARVRGNSPLH